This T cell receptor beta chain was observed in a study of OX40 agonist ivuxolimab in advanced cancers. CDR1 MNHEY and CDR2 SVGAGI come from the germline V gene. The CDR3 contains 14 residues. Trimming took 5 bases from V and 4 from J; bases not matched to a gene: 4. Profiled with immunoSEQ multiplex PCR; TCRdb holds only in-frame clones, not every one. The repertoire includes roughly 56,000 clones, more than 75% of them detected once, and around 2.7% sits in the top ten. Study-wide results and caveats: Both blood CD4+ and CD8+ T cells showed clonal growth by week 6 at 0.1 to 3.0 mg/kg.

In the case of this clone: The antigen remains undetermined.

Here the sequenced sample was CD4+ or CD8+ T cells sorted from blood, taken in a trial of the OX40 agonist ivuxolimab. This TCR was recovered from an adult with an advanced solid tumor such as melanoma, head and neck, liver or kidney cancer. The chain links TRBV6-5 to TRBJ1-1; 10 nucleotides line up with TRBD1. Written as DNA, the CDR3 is TGTGCCAGCAGTAGACAGGGGGCGACCACTGAAGCTTTCTTT. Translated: CASSRQGATTEAFF.